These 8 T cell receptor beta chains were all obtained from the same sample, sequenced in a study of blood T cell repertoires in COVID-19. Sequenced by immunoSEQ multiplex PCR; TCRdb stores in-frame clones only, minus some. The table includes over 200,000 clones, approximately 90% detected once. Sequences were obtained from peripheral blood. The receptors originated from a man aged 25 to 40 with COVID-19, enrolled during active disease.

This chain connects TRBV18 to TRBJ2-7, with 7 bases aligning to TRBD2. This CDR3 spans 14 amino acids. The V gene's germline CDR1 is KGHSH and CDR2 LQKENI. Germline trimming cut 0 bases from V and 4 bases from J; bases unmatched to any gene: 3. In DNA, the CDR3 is TGTGCCAGCTCACCACCGAGACTAGCTTACGAGCAGTACTTC. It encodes CASSPPRLAYEQYF.

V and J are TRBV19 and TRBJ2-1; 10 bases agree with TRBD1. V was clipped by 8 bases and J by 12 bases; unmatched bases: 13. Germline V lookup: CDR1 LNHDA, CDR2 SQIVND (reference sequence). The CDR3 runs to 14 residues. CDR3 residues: CASDDRGLKLGQFF. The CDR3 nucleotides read TGTGCCAGTGACGACAGGGGGCTCAAACTGGGGCAGTTCTTC.

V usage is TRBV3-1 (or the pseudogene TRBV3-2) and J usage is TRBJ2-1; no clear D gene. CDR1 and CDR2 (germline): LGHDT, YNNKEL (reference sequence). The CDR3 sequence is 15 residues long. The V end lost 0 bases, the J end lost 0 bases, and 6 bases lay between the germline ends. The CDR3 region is CASSQDTTSYNEQFF. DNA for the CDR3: TGTGCCAGCAGCCAAGACACTACCTCCTACAATGAGCAGTTCTTC.

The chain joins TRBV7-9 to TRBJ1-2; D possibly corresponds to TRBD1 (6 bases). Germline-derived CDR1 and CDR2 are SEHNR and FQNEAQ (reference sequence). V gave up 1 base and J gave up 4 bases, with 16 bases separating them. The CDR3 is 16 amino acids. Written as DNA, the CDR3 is TGTGCCAGCAGCTTAGAGGGGCAGGGGATCGGCTATGGCTACACCTTC. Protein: CASSLEGQGIGYGYTF.

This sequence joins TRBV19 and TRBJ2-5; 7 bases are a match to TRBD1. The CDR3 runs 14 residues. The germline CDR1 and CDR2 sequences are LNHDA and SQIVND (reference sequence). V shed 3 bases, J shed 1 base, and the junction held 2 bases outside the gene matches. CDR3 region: CASSMGQLQETQYF. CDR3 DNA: TGTGCCAGTAGTATGGGACAGCTCCAAGAGACCCAGTACTTC. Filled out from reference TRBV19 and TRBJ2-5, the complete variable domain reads DGGITQSPKYLFRKEGQNVTLSCEQNLNHDAMYWYRQDPGQGLRLIYYSQIVNDFQKGDIAEGYSVSREKKESFPLTVTSAQKNPTAFYLCASSMGQLQETQYFGPGTRLLVL.

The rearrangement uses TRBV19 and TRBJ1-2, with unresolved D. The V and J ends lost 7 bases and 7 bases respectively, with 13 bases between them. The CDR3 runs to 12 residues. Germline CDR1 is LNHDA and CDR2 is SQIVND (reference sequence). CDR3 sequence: CASMGLEGGYTF. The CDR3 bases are TGTGCCAGTATGGGGTTAGAGGGTGGCTACACCTTC.

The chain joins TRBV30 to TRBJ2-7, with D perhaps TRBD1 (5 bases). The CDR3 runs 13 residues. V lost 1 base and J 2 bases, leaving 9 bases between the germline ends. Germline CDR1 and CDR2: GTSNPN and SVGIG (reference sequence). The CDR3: CAWSAGHTYEQYF. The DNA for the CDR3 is TGTGCCTGGAGTGCTGGACATACCTACGAGCAGTACTTC. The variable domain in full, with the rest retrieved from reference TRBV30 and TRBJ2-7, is SQTIHQWPATLVQPVGSPLSLECTVEGTSNPNLYWYRQAAGRGLQLLFYSVGIGQISSEVPQNLSASRPQDRQFILSSKKLLLSDSGFYLCAWSAGHTYEQYFGPGTRLTVT.

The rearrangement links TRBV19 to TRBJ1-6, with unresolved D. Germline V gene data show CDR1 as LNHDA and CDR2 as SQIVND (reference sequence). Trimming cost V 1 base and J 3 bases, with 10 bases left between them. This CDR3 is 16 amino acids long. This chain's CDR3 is CASSIGEGNYNSPLHF. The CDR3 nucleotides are TGTGCCAGTAGTATAGGAGAGGGTAACTATAATTCACCCCTCCACTTT.